This T cell receptor beta chain was identified during a study of response to subunit inactivated influenza vaccine. This clonotype came up many times. One entry per CDR3 protein results from TCRdb running MiXCR on the RT-PCR reads. The profile covers some 850,000 distinct CDR3 sequences, with 18% appearing a single time and about a tenth taken by the ten largest. The CDR3 spans 16 residues. With 0 bases removed from V and 0 bases from J, the gap between germline ends came to 13 bases. Germline V gene sequence: CDR1 DFQATT, CDR2 SNEGSKA (reference sequence). The chain joins TRBV20-1 to TRBJ2-3; D is unresolved. The TCR originated in a man in his fifties who received an inactivated influenza vaccine. The sample consisted of PBMCs from blood, taken more than 4 days after vaccination. This CDR3 reads CSARDSHRSSTDTQYF. The CDR3 coding sequence is TGCAGTGCTAGAGATAGTCACCGGTCTAGCACAGATACGCAGTATTTT.